This record concerns one T cell receptor (beta chain) sequence. Data came from immunoSEQ multiplex PCR; TCRdb stores just in-frame clones and leaves some out. The repertoire has some 150,000 clones, 88% of them found once; the top ten carry more than 3%. These data come from a study of T cell responses to AZD1222 COVID-19 vaccine. CDR3 length: 15 residues. Germline V gene lookup returns CDR1 SGHAT and CDR2 FQNNGV. V trimming: 5 bases; J trimming: 6 bases; junction bases outside the gene matches: 7. This receptor was taken from an adult in good health. The chain links TRBV11-2 to TRBJ2-2, with 9 bases identical to TRBD2. The sample consisted of peripheral blood, taken on day 0 of MenACWY control vaccination. The CDR3 DNA reads TGTGCCAGCAGCCCGACTAGCGGTAGCCCCGGGGAGCTGTTTTTT. This encodes CASSPTSGSPGELFF.